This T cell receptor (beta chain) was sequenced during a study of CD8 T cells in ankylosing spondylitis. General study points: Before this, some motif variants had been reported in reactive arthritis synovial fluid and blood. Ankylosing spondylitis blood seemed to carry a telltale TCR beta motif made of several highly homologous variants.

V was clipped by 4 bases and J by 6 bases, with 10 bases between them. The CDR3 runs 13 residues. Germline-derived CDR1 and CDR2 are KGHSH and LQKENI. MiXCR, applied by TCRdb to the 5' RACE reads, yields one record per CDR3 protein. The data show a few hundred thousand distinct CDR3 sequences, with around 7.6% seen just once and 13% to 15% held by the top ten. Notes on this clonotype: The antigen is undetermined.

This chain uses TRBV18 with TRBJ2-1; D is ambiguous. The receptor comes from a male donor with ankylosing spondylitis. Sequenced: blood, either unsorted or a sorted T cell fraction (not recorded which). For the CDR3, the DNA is TGTGCCAGCTCACTATCTACAGCCAATGAGCAGTTCTTC. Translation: CASSLSTANEQFF.